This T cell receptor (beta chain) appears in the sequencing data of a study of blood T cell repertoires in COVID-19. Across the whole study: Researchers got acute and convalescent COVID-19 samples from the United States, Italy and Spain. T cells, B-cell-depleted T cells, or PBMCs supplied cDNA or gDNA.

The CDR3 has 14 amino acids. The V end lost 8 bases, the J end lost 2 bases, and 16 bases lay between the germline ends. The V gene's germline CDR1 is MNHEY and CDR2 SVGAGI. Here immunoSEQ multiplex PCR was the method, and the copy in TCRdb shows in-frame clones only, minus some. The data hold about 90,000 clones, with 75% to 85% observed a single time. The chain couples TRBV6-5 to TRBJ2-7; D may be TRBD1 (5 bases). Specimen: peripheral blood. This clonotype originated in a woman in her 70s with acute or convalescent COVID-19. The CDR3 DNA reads TGTGCCAGCCACCCTCAGGGCGGAACCTACGAGCAGTACTTC. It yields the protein CASHPQGGTYEQYF.